This is a list of T cell receptor beta chains from one sample in a study of vaccination effects on CD4 cells after COVID-19. This table comes from immunoSEQ multiplex PCR, and its TCRdb copy is limited to in-frame clones, with some not included. The sample consists of under 50,000 clones, roughly 76% of them appearing once. These receptors' antigens are unknown. The specimen comprised CD4+ T cells from PBMCs cultured without peptide, sampled before COVID-19 vaccination. The receptors come from a human donor who had a prior SARS-CoV-2 infection. The CDR3 runs from the conserved cysteine through the conserved F or W. A D gene is named only where the DNA matches it firmly. Some rows have no size entry. The others give once, few or many, or a class for an expanded clone.

clone_size: -
v_call: TRBV15
j_call: TRBJ2-5
d_call: TRBD2
cdr3_length: 17
cdr3_nt: TGTGCCACCAGCACCAGACTAGCGGGGGGAACTCAAGAGACCCAGTACTTC
cdr3_aa: CATSTRLAGGTQETQYF

clone_size: few
v_call: TRBV5-5
j_call: TRBJ2-7
d_call: -
cdr3_length: 15
cdr3_nt: TGTGCCAGCAGCTTGTGGGCTGAGGGGCCCTACGAGCAGTACTTC
cdr3_aa: CASSLWAEGPYEQYF

clone_size: -
v_call: TRBV21-1
j_call: TRBJ1-2
d_call: -
cdr3_length: 14
cdr3_nt: TGTGCCAGCAGCGCGGAAGGGGGCTCCTATGGCTACACCTTC
cdr3_aa: CASSAEGGSYGYTF

clone_size: -
v_call: TRBV18
j_call: TRBJ1-2
d_call: -
cdr3_length: 15
cdr3_nt: TGTGCCAGCTCACCACCGGGGGGCACATACTATGGCTACACCTTC
cdr3_aa: CASSPPGGTYYGYTF

clone_size: -
v_call: TRBV2
j_call: TRBJ2-3
d_call: TRBD1
cdr3_length: 15
cdr3_nt: TGTGCCAGCAGTTCGGACAGGGAGAGCACAGATACGCAGTATTTT
cdr3_aa: CASSSDRESTDTQYF

clone_size: -
v_call: TRBV5-1
j_call: TRBJ2-7
d_call: -
cdr3_length: 14
cdr3_nt: TGCGCCAGCAGCTTGGACGAGTACTCCTACGAGCAGTACTTC
cdr3_aa: CASSLDEYSYEQYF

clone_size: -
v_call: TRBV30
j_call: TRBJ2-2
d_call: -
cdr3_length: 15
cdr3_nt: TGTGCCTGGAGTCGGAGTTGGCTAGCTGCGGGGGAGCTGTTTTTT
cdr3_aa: CAWSRSWLAAGELFF

clone_size: -
v_call: TRBV5-1
j_call: TRBJ1-6
d_call: TRBD1
cdr3_length: 16
cdr3_nt: TGCGCCAGCAGCCCGCTGACAGGGGCGGGAAATTTACCCCTCCACTTT
cdr3_aa: CASSPLTGAGNLPLHF

clone_size: few
v_call: TRBV15
j_call: TRBJ2-2
d_call: -
cdr3_length: 12
cdr3_nt: TGTGCCACCAGCAGACACACCGGGGAGCTGTTTTTT
cdr3_aa: CATSRHTGELFF

clone_size: medium-sized
v_call: TRBV11-2
j_call: TRBJ1-6
d_call: TRBD1
cdr3_length: 16
cdr3_nt: TGTGCCAGCAGACCTCAGGGGGCAGGGGGCAATTCACCCCTCCACTTT
cdr3_aa: CASRPQGAGGNSPLHF

clone_size: -
v_call: TRBV29-1
j_call: TRBJ2-3
d_call: -
cdr3_length: 13
cdr3_nt: TGCAGCGTGGCGGGACACTACACAGATACGCAGTATTTT
cdr3_aa: CSVAGHYTDTQYF

clone_size: -
v_call: TRBV30
j_call: TRBJ2-3
d_call: -
cdr3_length: 13
cdr3_nt: TGTGCCTGGACCGACACTGGGAGGGATACGCAGTATTTT
cdr3_aa: CAWTDTGRDTQYF

clone_size: -
v_call: TRBV11-1
j_call: TRBJ2-2
d_call: TRBD2
cdr3_length: 16
cdr3_nt: TGTGCCAGCAGCCCTCGGATAGCGGGGGAATACGGGGAGCTGTTTTTT
cdr3_aa: CASSPRIAGEYGELFF

clone_size: -
v_call: TRBV19
j_call: TRBJ1-1
d_call: -
cdr3_length: 13
cdr3_nt: TGTGCCAGTAGTAACCGACTTCTATCTGAAGCTTTCTTT
cdr3_aa: CASSNRLLSEAFF

clone_size: -
v_call: TRBV5-5
j_call: TRBJ2-5
d_call: -
cdr3_length: 14
cdr3_nt: TGTGCCAGCAGCTTCTTAAGGGGACAAGAGACCCAGTACTTC
cdr3_aa: CASSFLRGQETQYF

clone_size: -
v_call: TRBV28
j_call: TRBJ1-2
d_call: -
cdr3_length: 13
cdr3_nt: TGTGCCAGCAGCCCAGACCAAACGTCTGGCTACACCTTC
cdr3_aa: CASSPDQTSGYTF

clone_size: few
v_call: TRBV4-1
j_call: TRBJ2-7
d_call: -
cdr3_length: 14
cdr3_nt: TGCGCCAGCAGCCAAGGAGGGGAGCTCTACGAGCAGTACTTC
cdr3_aa: CASSQGGELYEQYF

clone_size: -
v_call: TRBV18
j_call: TRBJ2-7
d_call: -
cdr3_length: 14
cdr3_nt: TGTGCCAGCTCACCACGGGCTAGCACTTACGAGCAGTACTTC
cdr3_aa: CASSPRASTYEQYF

clone_size: few
v_call: TRBV7-3
j_call: TRBJ1-6
d_call: TRBD1
cdr3_length: 14
cdr3_nt: TGTGCCAGCAGCCAGACAGGGGTCAATTCACCCCTCCACTTT
cdr3_aa: CASSQTGVNSPLHF

clone_size: -
v_call: TRBV24-1
j_call: TRBJ2-1
d_call: TRBD2
cdr3_length: 17
cdr3_nt: TGTGCCACCAGTGTATCGGGACTAGCGGGAGGGCCCGGTGAGCAGTTCTTC
cdr3_aa: CATSVSGLAGGPGEQFF

clone_size: -
v_call: TRBV23-1
j_call: TRBJ2-1
d_call: TRBD2
cdr3_length: 15
cdr3_nt: TGCGCCAGCAGCGAGGGACTAGCGGACTACAATGAGCAGTTCTTC
cdr3_aa: CASSEGLADYNEQFF

clone_size: -
v_call: TRBV6-5
j_call: TRBJ1-1
d_call: TRBD1
cdr3_length: 15
cdr3_nt: TGTGCCAGCAGTTACGCGGGACAGGGGAACACTGAAGCTTTCTTT
cdr3_aa: CASSYAGQGNTEAFF

clone_size: -
v_call: TRBV7-2
j_call: TRBJ2-6
d_call: -
cdr3_length: 13
cdr3_nt: TGTGCCATACAGCGGTCTGGGGCCAACGTCCTGACTTTC
cdr3_aa: CAIQRSGANVLTF

clone_size: -
v_call: TRBV5-1
j_call: TRBJ2-1
d_call: TRBD2
cdr3_length: 18
cdr3_nt: TGCGCCAGCAGCTTGGACGGACTAGCGGGAGGGTCAGGGAATGAGCAGTTCTTC
cdr3_aa: CASSLDGLAGGSGNEQFF

clone_size: -
v_call: TRBV18
j_call: TRBJ2-1
d_call: TRBD1
cdr3_length: 15
cdr3_nt: TGTGCCAGCTCGCAAGAGACAGGGGCCGCGGTTGAGCAGTTCTTC
cdr3_aa: CASSQETGAAVEQFF

clone_size: -
v_call: TRBV7-3
j_call: TRBJ1-6
d_call: -
cdr3_length: 14
cdr3_nt: TGTGCCAGCAGCTTAGGGGGTTATAATTCACCCCTCCACTTT
cdr3_aa: CASSLGGYNSPLHF

clone_size: -
v_call: TRBV2
j_call: TRBJ1-1
d_call: -
cdr3_length: 14
cdr3_nt: TGTGCCAGCAGTGATTTTGGCAGGGACACTGAAGCTTTCTTT
cdr3_aa: CASSDFGRDTEAFF

clone_size: -
v_call: TRBV7-2
j_call: TRBJ2-7
d_call: -
cdr3_length: 13
cdr3_nt: TGTGCCAGCAGCTTAGCTGTGGGACGCGAGCAGTACTTC
cdr3_aa: CASSLAVGREQYF

clone_size: once
v_call: TRBV11-2
j_call: TRBJ1-4
d_call: TRBD1
cdr3_length: 15
cdr3_nt: TGTGCCAGCAGCTTTATGACAGGGAGGGGTGAAAAACTGTTTTTT
cdr3_aa: CASSFMTGRGEKLFF

clone_size: -
v_call: TRBV19
j_call: TRBJ1-2
d_call: -
cdr3_length: 13
cdr3_nt: TGTGCCAGTAGGGGACAAGTTAACTATGGCTACACCTTC
cdr3_aa: CASRGQVNYGYTF

clone_size: -
v_call: TRBV2
j_call: TRBJ1-1
d_call: -
cdr3_length: 14
cdr3_nt: TGTGCCAGCAGTGACAGGACTACGAACACTGAAGCTTTCTTT
cdr3_aa: CASSDRTTNTEAFF

clone_size: -
v_call: TRBV6-6
j_call: TRBJ2-6
d_call: -
cdr3_length: 15
cdr3_nt: TGTGCCAGCAGCCGGACCGAATCTGGGGCCAACGTCCTGACTTTC
cdr3_aa: CASSRTESGANVLTF

clone_size: -
v_call: TRBV2
j_call: TRBJ2-6
d_call: TRBD2
cdr3_length: 17
cdr3_nt: TGTGCCAGCACCCTCGGGACTAGTCAGTCTGGGGCCAACGTCCTGACTTTC
cdr3_aa: CASTLGTSQSGANVLTF

clone_size: once
v_call: TRBV7-2
j_call: TRBJ1-2
d_call: -
cdr3_length: 16
cdr3_nt: TGTGCCAGCAGCTTAGGGGCTGACCGTACCGCGGATGGCTACACCTTC
cdr3_aa: CASSLGADRTADGYTF

clone_size: -
v_call: TRBV3-1/TRBV3-2
j_call: TRBJ2-1
d_call: -
cdr3_length: 18
cdr3_nt: TGTGCCAGCAGCCAAGATCGACTAGTAGTCTACTCCTACAATGAGCAGTTCTTC
cdr3_aa: CASSQDRLVVYSYNEQFF

clone_size: -
v_call: TRBV5-1
j_call: TRBJ1-2
d_call: -
cdr3_length: 14
cdr3_nt: TGCGCCAGCAGCTTGGATAGAGGTTCCTATGGCTACACCTTC
cdr3_aa: CASSLDRGSYGYTF

clone_size: few
v_call: TRBV4-2
j_call: TRBJ2-4
d_call: TRBD2
cdr3_length: 20
cdr3_nt: TGTGCCAGCAGCCAAGCGGCCAGCGGGAGGGGTCTTTTAGCCAAAAACATTCAGTACTTC
cdr3_aa: CASSQAASGRGLLAKNIQYF

clone_size: -
v_call: TRBV5-1
j_call: TRBJ2-5
d_call: TRBD1
cdr3_length: 16
cdr3_nt: TGCGCCAGCAGCTTTGGACAGGGGGCAGCTTGGGAGACCCAGTACTTC
cdr3_aa: CASSFGQGAAWETQYF

clone_size: -
v_call: TRBV11-3
j_call: TRBJ2-3
d_call: -
cdr3_length: 16
cdr3_nt: TGTGCCAGCAGCATCAGGGGCCAGGTGGGCACAGATACGCAGTATTTT
cdr3_aa: CASSIRGQVGTDTQYF

clone_size: -
v_call: TRBV18
j_call: TRBJ2-2
d_call: -
cdr3_length: 14
cdr3_nt: TGTGCCAGCTCAGGAGACAGGAACACCGGGGAGCTGTTTTTT
cdr3_aa: CASSGDRNTGELFF

clone_size: -
v_call: TRBV4-1
j_call: TRBJ2-1
d_call: TRBD2
cdr3_length: 19
cdr3_nt: TGCGCCAGCAGCCAATACTCCCTGGGACTAGCGGGAGGGTACAATGAGCAGTTCTTC
cdr3_aa: CASSQYSLGLAGGYNEQFF

clone_size: -
v_call: TRBV3-1/TRBV3-2
j_call: TRBJ2-3
d_call: -
cdr3_length: 12
cdr3_nt: TGTGCCAGCAGCCGGGACTCCAATACGCAGTATTTT
cdr3_aa: CASSRDSNTQYF

clone_size: -
v_call: TRBV3-1/TRBV3-2
j_call: TRBJ1-1
d_call: TRBD1
cdr3_length: 15
cdr3_nt: TGTGCCAGCAGCCACCACACCCAAGGACAGGGTGTAGCTTTCTTT
cdr3_aa: CASSHHTQGQGVAFF

clone_size: -
v_call: TRBV6-7
j_call: TRBJ1-2
d_call: -
cdr3_length: 12
cdr3_nt: TGTGCCAGCAGTTGGGACCCCGACCGCTACACCTTC
cdr3_aa: CASSWDPDRYTF

clone_size: -
v_call: TRBV29-1
j_call: TRBJ1-3
d_call: -
cdr3_length: 13
cdr3_nt: TGCAGCGTTGAAGACAGGCCGGGAAACACCATATATTTT
cdr3_aa: CSVEDRPGNTIYF

clone_size: -
v_call: TRBV30
j_call: TRBJ2-2
d_call: -
cdr3_length: 13
cdr3_nt: TGTGCCTGGAGTAACATACTGGCCGGGGAGCTGTTTTTT
cdr3_aa: CAWSNILAGELFF

clone_size: -
v_call: TRBV13
j_call: TRBJ2-6
d_call: -
cdr3_length: 17
cdr3_nt: TGTGCCAGCAGTCACAATAGGCTCTCCTCTGGGGCCAACGTCCTGACTTTC
cdr3_aa: CASSHNRLSSGANVLTF

clone_size: -
v_call: TRBV5-4
j_call: TRBJ1-1
d_call: -
cdr3_length: 13
cdr3_nt: TGTGCCAGCAGCGAAGGGGCGAACACTGAAGCTTTCTTT
cdr3_aa: CASSEGANTEAFF

clone_size: -
v_call: TRBV7-3
j_call: TRBJ2-2
d_call: -
cdr3_length: 16
cdr3_nt: TGTGCCAGCAGCTCAGGAAATGGTCGTGCCACCGGGGAGCTGTTTTTT
cdr3_aa: CASSSGNGRATGELFF

clone_size: -
v_call: TRBV24-1
j_call: TRBJ2-3
d_call: -
cdr3_length: 12
cdr3_nt: TGTGCCACCAGTGATTCAGCAGATACGCAGTATTTT
cdr3_aa: CATSDSADTQYF

clone_size: -
v_call: TRBV7-3
j_call: TRBJ1-2
d_call: TRBD1
cdr3_length: 15
cdr3_nt: TGTGCCAGCAGCTCAGGGGGACAGGGCGACTATGGCTACACCTTC
cdr3_aa: CASSSGGQGDYGYTF

clone_size: -
v_call: TRBV7-3
j_call: TRBJ2-1
d_call: -
cdr3_length: 15
cdr3_nt: TGTGCCAGCAGCCGTCTAGATAAGAGGAACAATGAGCAGTTCTTC
cdr3_aa: CASSRLDKRNNEQFF

clone_size: few
v_call: TRBV7-9
j_call: TRBJ2-7
d_call: TRBD2
cdr3_length: 15
cdr3_nt: TGTGCCAGCAGCAGCCGCGCGGGGGGGCCCTACGAGCAGTACTTC
cdr3_aa: CASSSRAGGPYEQYF